Following are 27 T cell receptor beta chains from one sample sequenced in a study of T cell clonality in common variable immunodeficiency. Libraries were prepared by immunoSEQ multiplex PCR; TCRdb keeps only in-frame clonotypes and omits some of them. Singletons are absent from the sample, which has approximately 51,000 clones. The material sequenced was peripheral blood mononuclear cells. All receptors derive from a person aged 18-69 years in good health.

Many counts were recorded for this clone. The read falls 3 residues short of the CDR3 end, and the missing part is taken from the germline J gene. The chain has TRBV29-1 and TRBJ2-5, with a possible D match to TRBD1 (6 bases). Germline-derived CDR1 and CDR2 are SQVTM and ANQGSEA. The ends were cut back, 4 bases at V and 1 base at J, with 16 bases in the middle. This CDR3 region has 15 residues. Partial CDR3 DNA: TGCAGCGTTGGGTACAGGGTGAAGACCCAAGAGACC. The encoded protein is CSVGYRVKTQET. The complete CDR3 protein is CSVGYRVKTQETQYF.

Many counts were recorded for this clone. Read sequence stops 3 residues before the CDR3 end, and the germline J gene provides the missing end. This sequence joins TRBV19 and TRBJ2-1; D possibly corresponds to TRBD2 (6 bases). Per germline, CDR1 LNHDA and CDR2 SQIVND (reference sequence). This CDR3 spans 17 amino acids. Trimming cost V 3 bases and J 3 bases, with 18 bases left between them. This CDR3 reads CASSIASTSSYYNEQFF. The CDR3 DNA, read in part, is TGTGCCAGTAGTATCGCCTCTACTAGCTCCTACTACAATGAG.

This clone was recorded at least ten times. Read data end 3 residues before the CDR3 end; the end is taken from the germline J gene. The gene calls are TRBV19 and TRBJ2-1; D is perhaps TRBD1 (6 bases). CDR1 LNHDA and CDR2 SQIVND come from the germline V gene (reference sequence). This CDR3 is built from 14 residues. V was clipped by 7 bases and J by 4 bases, with 14 bases between them. The CDR3 sequence: CASNKQGLYNEQFF. The CDR3 DNA, read in part, is TGTGCCAGTAATAAACAGGGCCTATACAATGAG.

This clone was observed at least ten times. From the germline J gene comes the end of the CDR3, since the read stops 3 residues before it. The genes are TRBV7-2 and TRBJ2-7, with 9 bases fitting TRBD1. Germline values: CDR1 SGHTA, CDR2 FQGNSA. The V segment lost 0 bases and the J segment 3 bases; nucleotides outside the gene matches: 3. The length of the CDR3 is 15 residues. The covered CDR3 bases are TGTGCCAGCAGCTTAGCGGGACAGGGTGTCTACGAG. Translated, it gives CASSLAGQGVYE. The entire CDR3 is CASSLAGQGVYEQYF.

This clone was observed at least ten times. The CDR3 reads CASSFLAGWGTDTQYF. The CDR3 DNA, read in part, is TGTGCCAGTAGCTTCCTAGCGGGGTGGGGCACAGATACG. The chain couples TRBV19 to TRBJ2-3; 9 bases align to TRBD2. The read finishes 3 residues shy of the CDR3 end, and the germline J gene is used to complete it. This CDR3 spans 16 amino acids. In germline, CDR1 is LNHDA, CDR2 SQIVND (reference sequence). The V segment lost 6 bases and the J segment 1 base; nucleotides outside the gene matches: 8.

Ten or more counts support this clone. The read falls 3 residues short of the CDR3 end, and the missing part is taken from the germline J gene. The chain links TRBV19 to TRBJ1-1; D is unresolved. CDR3 length: 13 residues. Trimming shortened V by 3 bases and J by 6 bases, and 11 bases separated the two germline ends. Germline values: CDR1 LNHDA, CDR2 SQIVND (reference sequence). The part of the CDR3 DNA that was read is TGTGCCAGTAGTATTTTCGAAGCTCCTGAA. Its translation: CASSIFEAPE. The CDR3 as a whole reads CASSIFEAPEAFF.

In its sample, this clone was seen many times. The read halts 3 residues ahead of the CDR3 end, with the missing end drawn from the germline J gene. The rearrangement uses TRBV20-1 and TRBJ1-4, with D possibly being TRBD1 (6 bases). The CDR3 length is 16 residues. Germline V lookup: CDR1 DFQATT, CDR2 SNEGSKA (reference sequence). V was trimmed by 2 bases and J by 0 bases, leaving 13 bases between them. The sequenced part of the CDR3 DNA is TGCAGTGCTAGAAGGGGGGGATCCGCAACTAATGAAAAA. Protein: CSARRGGSATNEK. The CDR3 in full is CSARRGGSATNEKLFF.

This clone was recorded many times. The read terminates 3 residues ahead of where the CDR3 ends, so the germline J gene completes it. The rearrangement joins TRBV5-1 to TRBJ2-6; 9 bases agree with TRBD1. The CDR3 covers 17 residues. The ends lost 3 bases at V and 0 bases at J; junction bases unmatched: 4. Germline CDR1 SGHRS, CDR2 YFSETQ. CDR3 protein: CASSWGDRDSGANVLTF. The sequenced part of the CDR3 DNA is TGCGCCAGCAGCTGGGGGGACAGGGACTCTGGGGCCAACGTC. Together with reference TRBV5-1 and TRBJ2-6, the CDR3 gives the full variable domain: KAGVTQTPRYLIKTRGQQVTLSCSPISGHRSVSWYQQTPGQGLQFLFEYFSETQRNKGNFPGRFSGRQFSNSRSEMNVSTLELGDSALYLCASSWGDRDSGANVLTFGAGSRLTVL.

The table lists this clone with many counts. The sequence runs out 3 residues before the end of the CDR3; the remainder is reconstructed from the germline J gene. The rearrangement joins TRBV30 to TRBJ2-3; TRBD2 matches at 9 bases. The CDR3 covers 15 residues. The V gene's germline CDR1 is GTSNPN and CDR2 SVGIG (reference sequence). V lost 3 bases and J lost 2; bases outside the gene matches: 6. The CDR3 is CAWRSLAGYTDTQYF. CDR3 bases read: TGTGCCTGGAGGTCTCTAGCGGGGTACACAGATACG.

The sample holds many counts of this clone. The CDR3 end lies 3 residues beyond the end of the read and is filled in from the germline J gene. The chain combines TRBV7-6 with TRBJ1-4; D call uncertain. This CDR3 region has 15 residues. V lost 1 base to trimming and J lost 6 bases, with 12 bases between them. The germline V gene encodes CDR1 SGHVS and CDR2 FNYEAQ. The CDR3 DNA, read in part, is TGTGCCAGCAGCTTAGGAAGGGCAACGGATGAAAAA. This encodes CASSLGRATDEK. The complete CDR3 protein is CASSLGRATDEKLFF. Drawing the rest from reference TRBV7-6 and TRBJ1-4, the complete variable domain is GAGVSQSPRYKVTKRGQDVALRCDPISGHVSLYWYRQALGQGPEFLTYFNYEAQQDKSGLPNDRFSAERPEGSISTLTIQRTEQRDSAMYRCASSLGRATDEKLFFGSGTQLSVL.

This clone was counted at least ten times. The read stops 3 residues short of the end of the CDR3; the missing end is completed from the germline J gene. V usage is TRBV7-2 and J usage is TRBJ1-2; TRBD1 might be the D (6 bases). Per the germline V gene, CDR1 is SGHTA and CDR2 is FQGNSA. The CDR3 is 14 residues long. This CDR3 reads CASSLGDNWGGYTF. The part of the CDR3 DNA that was read is TGTGCCAGCAGCCTTGGGGACAACTGGGGGGGC.

This clone has at least ten counts. The CDR3 goes on 3 residues after the read ends, and that part is filled in from the germline J gene. The chain carries TRBV7-2 and TRBJ2-7; 7 bases match TRBD2. CDR3 length: 14 amino acids. Looked up from germline, CDR1 is SGHTA and CDR2 is FQGNSA. The V and J ends lost 1 base and 2 bases, in that order; junction bases with no gene match: 2. The CDR3 bases that were read are TGTGCCAGCAGCTTAGTACGGGGGGCCTACGAG. Amino acid sequence: CASSLVRGAYE. The entire CDR3 protein is CASSLVRGAYEQYF.

This clone occurred a few times. CDR3 sequence: CASSLAPQSGLDYTF. CDR3 bases read: TGTGCCAGCAGCTTAGCACCGCAGTCGGGGTTGGAC. The gene calls are TRBV7-6 and TRBJ1-2; D unresolved. The CDR3 goes on 3 residues after the read ends, and that part is filled in from the germline J gene. The CDR3 consists of 15 residues. In germline, CDR1 is SGHVS, CDR2 FNYEAQ.

This clone was seen repeatedly, ten times or more. One end of the junction fails to match germline, which may point to a read error. The sequence runs out 3 residues before the end of the CDR3; the remainder is reconstructed from the germline J gene. The J gene is TRBJ1-2, the V gene TRBV18; D possibly corresponds to TRBD1 (5 bases). The CDR3 contains 15 residues. In germline, CDR1 is KGHSH, CDR2 LQKENI. The part of the CDR3 DNA that was read is TGTGCCAGCCCACCAGAAGGAGGGGCTAACTATGGC. Translated, it gives CASPPEGGANYG. The whole CDR3 protein is CASPPEGGANYGYTF.

Worth noting for this clone: Coverage ceases 3 residues before the CDR3 finishes, and the germline J gene fills in the end. This chain links TRBV6-1 with TRBJ2-7; 7 nucleotides line up with TRBD2. The V segment lost 2 bases and the J segment 3 bases; nucleotides outside the gene matches: 10. Germline assignment: CDR1 MNHNS and CDR2 SASEGT. This CDR3 is built from 16 residues. The CDR3 is CASSELVAGRDYEQYF. CDR3 DNA, as far as it was read: TGTGCCAGCAGTGAATTGGTAGCGGGCAGGGACTACGAG.

This clone was picked up many times. The CDR3 bases that were read are TGTGCCAGCAGCCGAACAGGGACTGGAAACACC. Protein: CASSRTGTGNT. The complete CDR3 sequence is CASSRTGTGNTIYF. The gene calls are TRBV5-6 and TRBJ1-3, with TRBD1 as a possible D gene (6 bases). The DNA ends 3 residues before the CDR3 does, and the rest of the CDR3 is filled in from the germline J gene. This CDR3 has 14 residues. V lost 4 bases, J lost 2 bases, and 10 bases lay in between. Germline loops: CDR1 SGHDT, CDR2 YYEEEE.

In this sample, this clone turned up many times. Read sequence stops 3 residues before the CDR3 end, and the germline J gene provides the missing end. V is TRBV5-1 and J is TRBJ2-3; D unclear. This CDR3 is built from 14 residues. Germline CDR1 and CDR2: SGHRS and YFSETQ. V was trimmed by 5 bases and J by 4 bases, leaving 14 bases between them. Incomplete CDR3 DNA: TGCGCCAGCAGGGTTACTGCGTTGGCAGATACG. Protein: CASRVTALADT. The CDR3 in full is CASRVTALADTQYF.

This clone was observed at least ten times. The CDR3 reads CAWSLGAPETQYF. Partial CDR3 DNA: TGTGCCTGGAGTTTGGGGGCACCAGAGACC. V usage is TRBV30 and J usage is TRBJ2-5, with a tentative D call TRBD1 (6 bases). The read ends 3 residues before the CDR3 terminus; that terminus is restored from the germline J gene. CDR3 length: 13 amino acids. V lost 2 bases and J lost 4, with 11 bases in between. Germline-derived CDR1 and CDR2 are GTSNPN and SVGIG (reference sequence).

This clone was recorded at least ten times. The read finishes 3 residues shy of the CDR3 end, and the germline J gene is used to complete it. The chain links TRBV5-1 to TRBJ2-7; 10 nucleotides match TRBD2. CDR3 length equals 17 residues. V gave up 0 bases and J gave up 1 base; unmatched junction bases: 7. Germline V lookup: CDR1 SGHRS, CDR2 YFSETQ. The CDR3 bases that were read are TGCGCCAGCAGCTTGGTCCAGCGGGGGGGCGGATCCTACGAG. Residues: CASSLVQRGGGSYE. The whole CDR3 sequence is CASSLVQRGGGSYEQYF.

This clone was seen at least ten times. The read terminates 3 residues before the CDR3 end, so the remaining end is supplied by the germline J gene. The chain combines TRBV20-1 with TRBJ1-2, with 9 positions matching TRBD1. The CDR3 totals 13 residues. The ends lost 3 bases at V and 3 bases at J; junction bases unmatched: 2. Germline V CDR1 and CDR2: DFQATT, SNEGSKA (reference sequence). CDR3 sequence: CSARTGGDYGYTF. CDR3 DNA, as far as it was read: TGCAGTGCTAGGACAGGGGGTGACTATGGC.

This clone was seen repeatedly, ten times or more. The read gets to within 3 residues of the CDR3 end, and the germline J gene fills in the rest. The gene calls are TRBV20-1 and TRBJ2-7; a possible D gene is TRBD1 (6 bases). Germline V CDR1 and CDR2: DFQATT, SNEGSKA (reference sequence). The CDR3 totals 15 residues. Trimming removed 6 bases from V and 3 bases from J, with 21 bases in between. The CDR3 bases that were read are TGCAGTGCACCGACCGGGCATCTAGGGGGCTACGAG. This sequence encodes CSAPTGHLGGYE. The complete CDR3 sequence is CSAPTGHLGGYEQYF.

This clone was seen at least ten times. The read gets to within 3 residues of the CDR3 end, and the germline J gene fills in the rest. This rearrangement joins TRBV7-2 to TRBJ1-2; 7 bases line up with TRBD1. Germline CDR1 is SGHTA and CDR2 is FQGNSA. The V gene end was trimmed by 5 bases and the J gene end by 6 bases; junction bases not matched to a gene: 6. The CDR3 has 13 amino acids. CDR3 region: CASSLQGFHGYTF. Partial CDR3 DNA: TGTGCCAGCAGCCTACAGGGGTTCCATGGC.

This clone came up many times. The sequence runs out 3 residues before the end of the CDR3; the remainder is reconstructed from the germline J gene. The chain uses TRBV14 and TRBJ2-3; D possibly corresponds to TRBD2 (5 bases). Germline CDR1 SGHDN, CDR2 FVKESK. CDR3 length: 16 residues. CDR3 DNA (partial): TGTGCCAGCAGCCAAGGGATTCGAGCGGACCGGCAGACG. Its protein is CASSQGIRADRQT. The full CDR3 is CASSQGIRADRQTQYF.

This clone came up many times. With the read ending 3 residues before the CDR3 end, the germline J gene is used to fill in that end. J is TRBJ2-6 and V is TRBV4-1, with D possibly matching TRBD1 (6 bases). The length of the CDR3 is 16 residues. In germline, CDR1 is MGHRA, CDR2 YSYEKL. The V gene lost 1 base and the J gene lost 0 bases, with 7 bases spanning the gap. The CDR3 reads CASSQGGGSGANVLTF. CDR3 DNA (partial): TGCGCCAGCAGCCAAGGAGGGGGCTCTGGGGCCAACGTC.

The sample holds many counts of this clone. The read is 3 residues too short to cover the CDR3 end, so that end is filled in from the germline J gene. The chain is built from TRBV28 and TRBJ2-4; 7 bases map to TRBD2. Germline V gene sequence: CDR1 MDHEN, CDR2 SYDVKM. The CDR3 covers 12 residues. The CDR3 reads CASRRSGDAQYF. CDR3 DNA (partial): TGTGCCAGCAGACGAAGCGGGGACGCT.

This clone was seen repeatedly, ten times or more. The missing CDR3 end, 3 residues past where the read stops, is filled in from the germline J gene. This chain links TRBV20-1 with TRBJ1-1, with D possibly being TRBD1 (5 bases). CDR3 length: 10 residues. CDR1 is DFQATT and CDR2 is SNEGSKA in the germline V gene (reference sequence). The CDR3 bases that were read are TGCAGTGCAGCACAGGTAGGA. This sequence encodes CSAAQVG. In full, the CDR3 reads CSAAQVGAFF.

This clone appeared many times. The read terminates 3 residues before the CDR3 end, so the remaining end is supplied by the germline J gene. This chain links TRBV7-6 with TRBJ1-2, with a weak D call TRBD1 (6 bases). This CDR3 has 11 amino acids. From germline, CDR1 is SGHVS and CDR2 FNYEAQ. CDR3 bases read: TGTGCCAGCAGCTCAGGGGTGCGC. Residues: CASSSGVR. The full-length CDR3 reads as CASSSGVRYTF.